The entry below describes one TCR beta chain. The antigen this receptor binds is unknown. The record originates from a study of monozygotic twins with inflammatory bowel disease (dated by TCRdb to the late 2010s). In terms of the full investigation: The complete study included roughly 30 monozygotic twin pairs: 19 IBD-discordant Danish pairs and nine German pairs, of which four were IBD-concordant and five were IBD-discordant. Each individual had, on average, about 151 000 unique TCRalpha sequences and 181 000 unique TCRbeta sequences available for analysis. The search for disease-associated traits relied mainly on comparing IBD patients with their genetically identical healthy co-twins within discordant pairs. The research as a whole found: Compared with healthy twins, IBD patients shared fewer clonotypes with other individuals, and the difference was most pronounced in patients with signs of disease activity. No single strong signal or clonotype linked to IBD turned up in the results, so the idea that one exists was not supported. Distinction between different T cell subtypes could not be achieved in the analysis. A decrease in TCRbeta repertoire diversity, as measured by inverse Simpson index, was observed in IBD patients compared with their healthy co-twins. Differing immunosuppressive treatments among patients may have added background noise and inter-individual variability to the repertoires. Repertoire similarity did not differ between concordant and discordant twins, possibly due to limited statistical power.

From each donor, an approximately 2.4 ml peripheral blood sample was drawn into PAXgene tubes and stored at -80 degrees C. Total RNA was isolated from whole blood with the PAXgene blood miRNA kit on an automated QIAcube, without T cell sorting. Peripheral blood from monozygotic twin pairs, either concordant or discordant for inflammatory bowel disease, underwent deep TCRalpha and TCRbeta repertoire profiling that used unique molecular barcoding. For every twin pair, smoking habits were documented, and each individual was categorised as a current, former or never smoker. The CDR1 and CDR2 encoded by the germline V gene are LGHNT and FRNRAP. The CDR3, from cysteine to phenylalanine, totals 16 residues. The coding DNA is unavailable. Preparation of the library involved 5' RACE. Each TCR library was prepared from about 3.5 ug of total RNA. cDNA was synthesized with SMARTScribe reverse transcriptase in eight separate reactions per sample. Unique molecular identifiers containing a 6-nucleotide sample barcode were introduced through template switching during cDNA synthesis. Two nested PCRs of about 17 and 10 cycles amplified the TCRalpha and TCRbeta cDNA, and bead purification followed each PCR. Before amplification, cDNA was treated with uracil DNA-glycosylase and purified using the QIAquick PCR purification kit. In the second PCR, Illumina TruSeq-compatible adapters and sample-specific barcodes were added. Library quality and concentration were assessed using TapeStation and Qubit, and approximately 5 ng of each library was pooled. The pooled libraries were sequenced with 2 x 100 bp reads and custom sequencing primers on an Illumina HiSeq2500 single-index Rapid Run. For the original study's pipeline: PCR and sequencing errors were corrected by UMI-based consensus assembly using MiGEC version 1.2.6. V(D)J alignment, clonotype assembly and CDR3 extraction were performed with MiXCR version 2.1.1. To normalise gene usage, clonotype sharing and MAIT/NKT TCR abundance, the analysis used the top 1000, 10 000 and 20 000 clonotypes per sample. Diversity was computed as the inverse Simpson index with the vegan R package after downsampling to 27 000 UMIs. Statistical testing used paired Mann-Whitney U tests on the discordant twin pairs and applied Benjamini-Hochberg correction for multiple testing. With the reads reprocessed by TCRdb, a single entry stands for each CDR3 protein sequence and no DNA is reported. What appears here as the V and J calls and clone size reflects TCRdb's work, not the paper's. This sample's table contains fewer than 550,000 distinct CDR3 sequences. The ten most abundant clones make up approximately 2.4% of the sample.

This chain joins TRBV12-5 to TRBJ2-2; TCRdb calls TRBD1, which cannot be checked without DNA. The receptor was derived from a human donor with ulcerative colitis or Crohn's disease, or a healthy co-twin of an affected twin (not recorded which). The sample comprised blood. CDR3 protein: CASGDPRGRGTGELFF.